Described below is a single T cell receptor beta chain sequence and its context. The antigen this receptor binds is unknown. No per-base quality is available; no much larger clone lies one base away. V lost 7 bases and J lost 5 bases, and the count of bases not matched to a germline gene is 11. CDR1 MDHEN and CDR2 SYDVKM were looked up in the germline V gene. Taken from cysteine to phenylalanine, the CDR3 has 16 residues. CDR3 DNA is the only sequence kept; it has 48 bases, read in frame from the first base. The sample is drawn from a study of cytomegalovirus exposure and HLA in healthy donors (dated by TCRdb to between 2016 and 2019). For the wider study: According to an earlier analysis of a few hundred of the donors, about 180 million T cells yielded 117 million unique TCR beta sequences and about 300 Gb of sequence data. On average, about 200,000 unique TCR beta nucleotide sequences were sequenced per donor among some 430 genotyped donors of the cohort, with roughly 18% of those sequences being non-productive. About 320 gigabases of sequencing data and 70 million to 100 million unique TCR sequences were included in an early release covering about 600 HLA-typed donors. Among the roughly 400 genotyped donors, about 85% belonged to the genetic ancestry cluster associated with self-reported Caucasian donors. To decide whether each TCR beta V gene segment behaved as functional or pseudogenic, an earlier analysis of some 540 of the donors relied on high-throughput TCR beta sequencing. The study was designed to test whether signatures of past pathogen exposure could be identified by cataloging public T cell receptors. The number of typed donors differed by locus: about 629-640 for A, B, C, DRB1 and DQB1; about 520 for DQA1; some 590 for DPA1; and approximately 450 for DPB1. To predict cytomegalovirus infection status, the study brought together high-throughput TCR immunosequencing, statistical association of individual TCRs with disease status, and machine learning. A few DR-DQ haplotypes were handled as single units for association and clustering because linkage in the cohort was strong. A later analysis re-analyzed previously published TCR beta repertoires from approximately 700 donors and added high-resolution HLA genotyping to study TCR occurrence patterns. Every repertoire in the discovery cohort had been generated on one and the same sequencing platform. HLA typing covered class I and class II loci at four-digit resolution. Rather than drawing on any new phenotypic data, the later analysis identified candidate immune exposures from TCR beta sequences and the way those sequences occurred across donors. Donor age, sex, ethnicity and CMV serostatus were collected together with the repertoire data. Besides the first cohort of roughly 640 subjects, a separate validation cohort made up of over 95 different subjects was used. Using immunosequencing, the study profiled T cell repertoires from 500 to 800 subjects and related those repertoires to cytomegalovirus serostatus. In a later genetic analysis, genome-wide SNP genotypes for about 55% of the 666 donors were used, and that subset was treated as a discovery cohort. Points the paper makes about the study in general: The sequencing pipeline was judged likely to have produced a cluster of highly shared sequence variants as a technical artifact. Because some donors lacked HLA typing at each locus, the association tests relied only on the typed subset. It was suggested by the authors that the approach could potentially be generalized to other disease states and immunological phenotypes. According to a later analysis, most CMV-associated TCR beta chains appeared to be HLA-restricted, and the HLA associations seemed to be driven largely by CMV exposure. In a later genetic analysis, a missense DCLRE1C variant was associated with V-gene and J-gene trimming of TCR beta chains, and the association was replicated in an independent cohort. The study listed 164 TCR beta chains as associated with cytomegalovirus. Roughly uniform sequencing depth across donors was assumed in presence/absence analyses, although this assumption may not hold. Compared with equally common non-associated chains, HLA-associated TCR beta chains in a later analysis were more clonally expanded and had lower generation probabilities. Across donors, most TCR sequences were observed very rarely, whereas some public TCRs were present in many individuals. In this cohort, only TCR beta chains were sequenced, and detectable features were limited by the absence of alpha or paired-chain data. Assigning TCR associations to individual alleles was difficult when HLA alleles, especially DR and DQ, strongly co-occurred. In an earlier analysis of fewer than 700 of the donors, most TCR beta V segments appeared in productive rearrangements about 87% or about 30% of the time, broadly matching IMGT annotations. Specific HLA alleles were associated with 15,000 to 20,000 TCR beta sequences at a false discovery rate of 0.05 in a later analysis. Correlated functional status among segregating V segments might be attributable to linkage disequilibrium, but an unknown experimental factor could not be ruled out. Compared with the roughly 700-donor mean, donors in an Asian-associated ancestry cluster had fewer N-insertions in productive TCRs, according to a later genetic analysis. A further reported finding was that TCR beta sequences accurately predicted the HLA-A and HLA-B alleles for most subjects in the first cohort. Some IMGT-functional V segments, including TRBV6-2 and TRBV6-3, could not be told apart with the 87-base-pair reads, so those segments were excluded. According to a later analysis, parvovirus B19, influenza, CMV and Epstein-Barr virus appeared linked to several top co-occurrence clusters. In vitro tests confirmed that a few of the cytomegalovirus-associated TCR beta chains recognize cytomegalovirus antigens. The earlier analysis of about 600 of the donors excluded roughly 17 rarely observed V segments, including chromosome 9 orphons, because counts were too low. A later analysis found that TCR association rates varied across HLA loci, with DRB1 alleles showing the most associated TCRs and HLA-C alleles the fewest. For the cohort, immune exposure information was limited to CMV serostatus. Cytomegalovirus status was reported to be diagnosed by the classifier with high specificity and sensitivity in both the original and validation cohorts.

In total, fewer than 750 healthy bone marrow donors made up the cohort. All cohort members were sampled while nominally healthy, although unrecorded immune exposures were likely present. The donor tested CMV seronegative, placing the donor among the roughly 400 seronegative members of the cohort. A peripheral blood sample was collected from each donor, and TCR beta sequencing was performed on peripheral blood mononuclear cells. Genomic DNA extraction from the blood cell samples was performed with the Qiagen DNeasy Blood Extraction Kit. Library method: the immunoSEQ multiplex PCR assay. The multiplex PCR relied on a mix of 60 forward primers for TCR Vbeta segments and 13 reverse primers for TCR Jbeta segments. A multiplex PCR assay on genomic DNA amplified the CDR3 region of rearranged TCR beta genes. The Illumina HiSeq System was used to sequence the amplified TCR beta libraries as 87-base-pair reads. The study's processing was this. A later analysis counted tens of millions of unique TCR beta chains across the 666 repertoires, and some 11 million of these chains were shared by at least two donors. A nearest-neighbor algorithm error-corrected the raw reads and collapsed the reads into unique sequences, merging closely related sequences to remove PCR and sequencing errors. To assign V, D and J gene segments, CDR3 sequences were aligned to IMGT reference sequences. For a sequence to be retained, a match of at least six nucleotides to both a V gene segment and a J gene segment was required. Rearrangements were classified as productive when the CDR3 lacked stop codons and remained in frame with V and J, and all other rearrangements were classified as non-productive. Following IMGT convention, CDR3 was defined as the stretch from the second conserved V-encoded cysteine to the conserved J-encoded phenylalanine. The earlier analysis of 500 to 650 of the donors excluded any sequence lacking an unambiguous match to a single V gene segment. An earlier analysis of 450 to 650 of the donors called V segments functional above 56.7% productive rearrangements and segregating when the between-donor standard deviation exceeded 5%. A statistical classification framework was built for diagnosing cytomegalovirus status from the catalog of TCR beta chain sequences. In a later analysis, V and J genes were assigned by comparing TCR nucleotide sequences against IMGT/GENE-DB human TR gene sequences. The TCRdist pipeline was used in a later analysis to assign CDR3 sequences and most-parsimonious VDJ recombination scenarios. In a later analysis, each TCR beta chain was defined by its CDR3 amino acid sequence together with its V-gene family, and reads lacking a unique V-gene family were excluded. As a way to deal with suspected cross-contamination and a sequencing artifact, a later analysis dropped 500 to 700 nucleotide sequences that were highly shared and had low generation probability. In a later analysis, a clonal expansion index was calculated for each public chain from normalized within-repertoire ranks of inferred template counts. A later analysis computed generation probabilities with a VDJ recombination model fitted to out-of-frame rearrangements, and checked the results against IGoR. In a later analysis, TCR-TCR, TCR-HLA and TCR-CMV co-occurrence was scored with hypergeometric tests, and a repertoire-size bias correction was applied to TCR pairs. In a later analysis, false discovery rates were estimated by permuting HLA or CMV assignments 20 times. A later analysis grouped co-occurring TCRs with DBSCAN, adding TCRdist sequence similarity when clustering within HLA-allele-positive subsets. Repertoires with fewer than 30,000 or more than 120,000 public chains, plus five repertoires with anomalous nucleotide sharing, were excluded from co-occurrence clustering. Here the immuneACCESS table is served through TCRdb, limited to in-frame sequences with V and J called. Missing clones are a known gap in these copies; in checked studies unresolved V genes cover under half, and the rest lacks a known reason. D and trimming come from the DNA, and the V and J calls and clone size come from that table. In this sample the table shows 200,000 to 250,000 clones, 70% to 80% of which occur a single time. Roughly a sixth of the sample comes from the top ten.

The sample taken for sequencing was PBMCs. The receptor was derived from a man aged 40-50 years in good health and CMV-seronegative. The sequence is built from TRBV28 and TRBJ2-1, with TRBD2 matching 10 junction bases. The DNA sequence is TGTGCCAGCAACCACCCGCTAGCGGGAGTCCACAATGAGCAGTTCTTC. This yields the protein CASNHPLAGVHNEQFF.